The 25 T cell receptor beta chains given below trace back to one sample, sequenced in a study of cytomegalovirus exposure and HLA in healthy donors. The PCR contained 60 Vbeta and 13 Jbeta primers. Sequencing used immunoSEQ multiplex PCR; TCRdb keeps in-frame clones, though not all of them. In the table there are 100,000 to 150,000 clones, 78% of which are singletons. The sample consisted of PBMCs. The receptors stem from a man aged 35 to 55 in good health and CMV-seronegative.

The gene calls are TRBV9 and TRBJ2-7, with D tentatively TRBD2 (5 bases). The germline gives CDR1 SGDLS, CDR2 YYNGEE. Trimming cost V 3 bases and J 7 bases, with 20 bases left between them. The CDR3 is 15 residues long. The CDR3 nucleotides read TGTGCCAGCAGCGCGGGGAGCGCCCAAACGGGGGAGCAGTACTTC. This sequence encodes CASSAGSAQTGEQYF.

The rearrangement uses TRBV4-1 and TRBJ2-2; 8 nucleotides match TRBD1. V lost 0 bases to trimming and J lost 5 bases; unmatched junction nucleotides: 11. Germline V gives CDR1 MGHRA, CDR2 YSYEKL. The CDR3 is made up of 18 amino acids. DNA for the CDR3: TGCGCCAGCAGCCAAGATAGGTGGCAGGGGGCCGGTACCGGGGAGCTGTTTTTT. Its protein is CASSQDRWQGAGTGELFF.

The chain recombines TRBV7-9 with TRBJ2-2; D is possibly TRBD1 (5 bases). Between the trimmed V and J ends, which lost 4 bases and 7 bases, there was a span of 10 bases. This CDR3 region has 13 residues. Germline V lookup: CDR1 SEHNR, CDR2 FQNEAQ (reference sequence). CDR3 sequence: CASSSRVVGELFF. CDR3 in DNA: TGTGCCAGCAGCTCCAGGGTTGTCGGGGAGCTGTTTTTT. The full variable domain, with the rest looked up from reference TRBV7-9 and TRBJ2-2, is DTGVSQNPRHKITKRGQNVTFRCDPISEHNRLYWYRQTLGQGPEFLTYFQNEAQLEKSRLLSDRFSAERPKGSFSTLEIQRTEQGDSAMYLCASSSRVVGELFFGEGSRLTVL.

The chain is built from TRBV5-4 and TRBJ2-1, with D perhaps matching TRBD2 (6 bases). Germline V gives CDR1 SGHNT, CDR2 YYREEE (reference sequence). This CDR3 has 17 residues. Between the trimmed V and J ends, which lost 4 bases and 0 bases, there was a span of 17 bases. CDR3 residues: CASSGSRQRASYNEQFF. DNA of the CDR3: TGTGCCAGCAGCGGCTCCCGCCAGCGGGCCTCCTACAATGAGCAGTTCTTC.

In DNA form, the CDR3 reads TGCGCCAGCAGCTTGTGGGGACAGGTGCATGAGCAGTTCTTC. It yields the protein CASSLWGQVHEQFF. The V gene is TRBV5-1, the J gene TRBJ2-1, with 8 positions matching TRBD1. The germline V gene has CDR1 SGHRS and CDR2 YFSETQ. Trimming took 1 base from V and 8 from J; bases not matched to a gene: 5. The CDR3 spans 14 residues. Full variable domain (missing parts from reference TRBV5-1 and TRBJ2-1): KAGVTQTPRYLIKTRGQQVTLSCSPISGHRSVSWYQQTPGQGLQFLFEYFSETQRNKGNFPGRFSGRQFSNSRSEMNVSTLELGDSALYLCASSLWGQVHEQFFGPGTRLTVL.

The chain employs TRBV6-6 and TRBJ1-1; D unresolved. Germline V CDR1 and CDR2: MNHNY, SVGAGI (reference sequence). This CDR3 spans 11 amino acids. V was cut by 5 bases and J by 3 bases, with 4 bases left in between. The CDR3 DNA follows: TGTGCCAGCAGTAGAGACACTGAAGCTTTCTTT. It specifies CASSRDTEAFF.

This chain connects TRBV10-3 to TRBJ2-7; D possibly corresponds to TRBD2 (6 bases). Germline loops: CDR1 ENHRY, CDR2 SYGVKD. With 8 bases removed from V and 2 bases from J, the gap between germline ends came to 10 bases. The CDR3 is 12 amino acids. CDR3: CAIRDSPYEQYF. In DNA form, the CDR3 reads TGTGCCATCCGGGACTCCCCCTACGAGCAGTACTTC.

The chain combines TRBV6-1 with TRBJ1-5; maybe TRBD1 (6 bases). The germline gives CDR1 MNHNS, CDR2 SASEGT. V was shortened by 3 bases and J by 6 bases, with 18 bases between the two germline ends. The CDR3 has 16 residues. The CDR3 DNA sequence: TGTGCCAGCAGTGAGGTTCCTATTATCAGGGGTCAGCCCCAGCATTTT. It specifies CASSEVPIIRGQPQHF.

A few counts support this clone. The chain employs TRBV5-5 and TRBJ2-5; TRBD1 matches at 7 bases. V lost 4 bases to trimming and J lost 4 bases; unmatched junction nucleotides: 10. CDR3 length: 15 amino acids. The germline V gene encodes CDR1 SGHKS and CDR2 YYEKEE (reference sequence). The CDR3 spells CASSPLEGALETQYF. The CDR3 DNA is TGTGCCAGCAGCCCGCTCGAGGGGGCCCTAGAGACCCAGTACTTC.

The chain combines TRBV6-6 with TRBJ2-2, with D possibly TRBD1 on 6 matching bases. The CDR3 is made up of 15 amino acids. The germline V and J ends were trimmed by 6 bases and 7 bases, with 18 bases remaining between them. Germline V gene lookup returns CDR1 MNHNY and CDR2 SVGAGI (reference sequence). The CDR3 sequence: CASRLETGAVGELFF. CDR3 in DNA: TGTGCCAGCAGACTTGAGACAGGCGCCGTCGGGGAGCTGTTTTTT.

This chain uses TRBV5-4 with TRBJ2-1; the D is unclear. The CDR3 consists of 13 residues. Trimming shortened V by 0 bases and J by 9 bases, and 10 bases separated the two germline ends. CDR1 is SGHNT and CDR2 is YYREEE in the germline V gene (reference sequence). The CDR3 spells CASSLDQKTEQFF. The CDR3 DNA is TGTGCCAGCAGCTTGGACCAGAAAACTGAGCAGTTCTTC.

The genes are TRBV27 and TRBJ1-2, with a tentative D call TRBD1 (5 bases). The length of the CDR3 is 16 residues. V lost 5 bases, J lost 3 bases, and 19 bases lay in between. In germline, CDR1 is MNHEY, CDR2 SMNVEV (reference sequence). CDR3 sequence reads: CASSRALAGPHYGYTF. The CDR3 DNA reads as TGTGCCAGCAGTAGGGCCTTAGCAGGGCCTCACTATGGCTACACCTTC.

Comments on this clone: A junction end diverges from the germline sequence, so it may reflect a read error. The same CDR3 arises from other DNA sequences in this sample as well. The CDR3 region is CASSLALTSGGRDEQFF. DNA of the CDR3: TGTGCCAGCAGTTTAGCTCTGACTAGCGGGGGGAGAGATGAGCAGTTCTTC. The chain links TRBV7-2 to TRBJ2-1, with 13 bases fitting TRBD2. The germline V gene has CDR1 SGHTA and CDR2 FQGNSA. This CDR3 has 17 residues.

This clone appeared a few times. The chain recombines TRBV4-2 with TRBJ2-3, with no clear D. The CDR3 covers 12 residues. Trimming removed 1 base at V and 7 bases at J, with 6 bases between. Germline V gene lookup returns CDR1 LGHNA and CDR2 YNFKEQ. CDR3 in DNA: TGTGCCAGCAGCCAAGGTCCTTATACGCAGTATTTT. This encodes CASSQGPYTQYF.

The V call is TRBV2, the J call TRBJ1-6; a weak D match, TRBD1 (6 bases). The V end was cut by 10 bases, the J end by 9 bases, with 19 bases between. This CDR3 comprises 14 residues. Looked up from germline, CDR1 is SNHLY and CDR2 is FYNNEI. This CDR3 is CATTSRGVISPLHF. The DNA for the CDR3 is TGTGCCACAACGAGCAGGGGAGTTATTTCACCCCTCCACTTT.

On this clone: The junction departs from the called germline gene at one end, perhaps through a read error. Here the CDR3 DNA reads TGTGCCAGCGCACCCGTTAGACAGGGTGCTAATGAAAAACTGTTTTTT. This codes for CASAPVRQGANEKLFF. The chain carries TRBV18 and TRBJ1-4, with 7 bases identical to TRBD1. The CDR3 totals 16 residues. CDR1 and CDR2 from the germline V gene are KGHSH and LQKENI.

This CDR3 reads CASSPGGPDTGELFF. The CDR3 nucleotides read TGTGCCAGCAGCCCGGGGGGCCCGGACACCGGGGAGCTGTTTTTT. The gene calls are TRBV7-9 and TRBJ2-2; the D gene is possibly TRBD2 (7 bases). The germline V and J ends were trimmed by 5 bases and 3 bases, with 13 bases remaining between them. This CDR3 has 15 amino acids. The V gene's germline CDR1 is SEHNR and CDR2 FQNEAQ (reference sequence).

Comment on this clone: Other DNA sequences in the sample encode the same CDR3. This rearrangement joins TRBV5-1 to TRBJ1-2; D unclear. The CDR3 is 14 residues long. Trimming took 0 bases from V and 8 from J, leaving 14 bases between them. The V gene's germline CDR1 is SGHRS and CDR2 YFSETQ. The CDR3 reads CASSLGGLRSGYTF. Written as DNA, the CDR3 is TGCGCCAGCAGCTTGGGTGGGTTGCGGAGCGGCTACACCTTC.

The V call is TRBV19, the J call TRBJ1-1, with 10 bases aligning to TRBD1. The V gene end was trimmed by 7 bases and the J gene end by 2 bases; junction bases not matched to a gene: 7. The CDR3 totals 15 residues. Germline-derived CDR1 and CDR2 are LNHDA and SQIVND (reference sequence). CDR3 in DNA: TGTGCCAGTACCGAATTGACAGGGGGCAACACTGAAGCTTTCTTT. Translation: CASTELTGGNTEAFF. Drawing the rest from reference TRBV19 and TRBJ1-1, the complete variable domain is DGGITQSPKYLFRKEGQNVTLSCEQNLNHDAMYWYRQDPGQGLRLIYYSQIVNDFQKGDIAEGYSVSREKKESFPLTVTSAQKNPTAFYLCASTELTGGNTEAFFGQGTRLTVV.

This clone was recorded a few times. This rearrangement joins TRBV28 to TRBJ2-2, with 7 bases identical to TRBD2. Germline CDR1 is MDHEN and CDR2 is SYDVKM. Losses at the gene ends were 2 bases for V and 1 base for J; bases not matched to a gene: 10. The CDR3 covers 18 residues. Written as DNA, the CDR3 is TGTGCCAGCAGTTTACGAAAGGGCAGGGAGGGGAACACCGGGGAGCTGTTTTTT. It translates to CASSLRKGREGNTGELFF.

The rearrangement joins TRBV7-2 to TRBJ2-5, with 7 bases that match TRBD2. V was clipped by 3 bases and J by 0 bases; unmatched bases: 4. The CDR3 sequence is 15 residues long. CDR1 SGHTA and CDR2 FQGNSA come from the germline V gene. This CDR3 reads CASSLQRGDQETQYF. CDR3 DNA sequence: TGTGCCAGCAGCTTGCAGCGGGGAGACCAAGAGACCCAGTACTTC.

This clone was seen once. The rearrangement joins TRBV5-6 to TRBJ2-7, with 8 positions matching TRBD1. CDR3 length: 14 amino acids. V lost 2 bases, J lost 2 bases, and 3 bases stayed unmatched. Germline CDR1 is SGHDT and CDR2 is YYEEEE. This CDR3 is CASSFRGLTYEQYF. The CDR3 nucleotides are TGTGCCAGCAGCTTCAGGGGGCTTACCTACGAGCAGTACTTC.

The V call is TRBV6-5, the J call TRBJ1-6; tentatively, D is TRBD1 (6 bases). Trimming pared 0 bases from V and 10 bases from J, leaving 13 bases between. Germline CDR1 is MNHEY and CDR2 is SVGAGI. The CDR3 loop spans 15 amino acids. Written as DNA, the CDR3 is TGTGCCAGCAGTTACTCAAGGGGGGGCGGCTCACCCCTCCACTTT. Encoded protein: CASSYSRGGGSPLHF.

This chain connects TRBV27 to TRBJ2-7; 9 positions match TRBD1. The junction had 7 bases not matched to a gene; V was cut back by 5 bases and J by 5 bases. The CDR3 runs 14 residues. Germline CDR1 is MNHEY and CDR2 is SMNVEV (reference sequence). CDR3 residues: CASSASTGGNEQYF. The CDR3, as DNA: TGTGCCAGCAGTGCTTCGACAGGGGGGAACGAGCAGTACTTC.

This clone has just a few counts. The V call is TRBV21-1, the J call TRBJ1-1; TRBD1 is the table's D call and was not checked against the DNA. TRBV21-1 is assigned pseudogene status. The CDR3 spans 18 residues. The CDR3 protein is CASSKCGNGWTKNTEAFF. CDR3 nucleotides: TGTGCCAGCAGCAAATGTGGGAACGGTTGGACAAAGAACACTGAAGCTTTCTTT.